One and the same sample provided the 28 T cell receptor beta chains below, sequenced in a study of cytomegalovirus exposure and HLA in healthy donors. This PCR relied on a set of 60 Vbeta primers and 13 Jbeta primers. Generated by immunoSEQ multiplex PCR, the TCRdb table keeps only in-frame clones and is missing some. Among about 150,000 clones, more than 70% were seen once, and the ten largest hold about 5.6%. The sequenced sample consisted of PBMCs. Source of these receptors: a woman between 40 and 50 years old in good health and CMV-seropositive.

The chain employs TRBV30 and TRBJ1-1, with 8 bases identical to TRBD1. The CDR3 length is 13 residues. Germline values: CDR1 GTSNPN, CDR2 SVGIG (reference sequence). J gave up 3 bases and V 5 bases, and 5 bases lay outside the gene matches. The CDR3 nucleotides read TGTGCCTGGGACAGGGGATCAGACACTGAAGCTTTCTTT. It codes for CAWDRGSDTEAFF.

The chain couples TRBV28 to TRBJ2-1; D gene unclear. With 8 bases removed from V and 6 bases from J, the gap between germline ends came to 8 bases. Per germline, CDR1 MDHEN and CDR2 SYDVKM. This CDR3 has 11 amino acids. The CDR3 region is CASASGNEQFF. CDR3 nucleotides: TGTGCCAGCGCCTCGGGCAATGAGCAGTTCTTC.

This chain joins TRBV19 and TRBJ2-3; D unresolved. Germline-derived CDR1 and CDR2 are LNHDA and SQIVND (reference sequence). CDR3 size: 13 residues. V was shortened by 1 base and J by 4 bases, with 6 bases between the two germline ends. For the CDR3, the DNA is TGTGCCAGTAGTATAGGTACAGCAGATACGCAGTATTTT. Protein product: CASSIGTADTQYF.

In DNA form, the CDR3 reads TGTGCCAGCAGCTTAGTGCGGGAGGGCACCAATGAGCAGTTCTTC. Residues: CASSLVREGTNEQFF. This chain uses TRBV7-9 with TRBJ2-1; 9 nucleotides agree with TRBD2. V gave up 1 base and J gave up 6 bases; unmatched junction bases: 4. CDR1 and CDR2 (germline): SEHNR, FQNEAQ (reference sequence). The CDR3 covers 15 residues. The full variable domain, completed using reference TRBV7-9 and TRBJ2-1, is DTGVSQNPRHKITKRGQNVTFRCDPISEHNRLYWYRQTLGQGPEFLTYFQNEAQLEKSRLLSDRFSAERPKGSFSTLEIQRTEQGDSAMYLCASSLVREGTNEQFFGPGTRLTVL.

The chain is built from TRBV10-1 and TRBJ2-3; 12 bases align to TRBD2. The V segment lost 6 bases and the J segment 5 bases; nucleotides outside the gene matches: 15. This CDR3 comprises 18 residues. Germline values: CDR1 WNHNN, CDR2 SYGVQD (reference sequence). DNA for the CDR3: TGCGCCAGCAGCGGAGGCCAGACTAGCGGGAGTAAGGGAGATACGCAGTATTTT. It codes for CASSGGQTSGSKGDTQYF.

This clone was detected a few times. The rearrangement uses TRBV6-1 and TRBJ2-7; TRBD2 matches 9 bases. The CDR3 extends over 14 amino acids. V lost 6 bases to trimming and J lost 2 bases; unmatched junction nucleotides: 5. CDR1 MNHNS and CDR2 SASEGT come from the germline V gene. CDR3 in DNA: TGTGCCAGCAGCTGGACTAGCGACGCCTACGAGCAGTACTTC. It is translated as CASSWTSDAYEQYF.

The CDR3 protein is CASTLDRGEVGEAFF. CDR3 bases: TGTGCCAGTACCTTGGACAGGGGCGAGGTCGGTGAAGCTTTCTTT. The chain links TRBV19 to TRBJ1-1; TRBD1 matches at 9 bases. CDR3 length equals 15 residues. The germline V gene has CDR1 LNHDA and CDR2 SQIVND (reference sequence). The ends lost 7 bases at V and 7 bases at J; junction bases unmatched: 13.

The sample holds a few counts of this clone. The chain links TRBV5-1 to TRBJ2-7; TRBD1 matches 8 bases. Germline V gives CDR1 SGHRS, CDR2 YFSETQ. This CDR3 has 14 residues. V shed 5 bases, J shed 2 bases, and the junction held 6 bases outside the gene matches. Written as DNA, the CDR3 is TGCGCCAGCAGAGAACAGGGGGGAACCTACGAGCAGTACTTC. It yields the protein CASREQGGTYEQYF.

This chain connects TRBV19 to TRBJ1-5, with D perhaps TRBD1 (6 bases). The CDR3 is made up of 17 amino acids. The germline CDR1 and CDR2 sequences are LNHDA and SQIVND (reference sequence). The ends were cut back, 1 base at V and 3 bases at J, with 16 bases in the middle. This CDR3 is CASSIGKGQSPNQPQHF. Here the CDR3 DNA reads TGTGCCAGTAGTATAGGTAAAGGACAGAGTCCCAATCAGCCCCAGCATTTT.

The chain couples TRBV4-1 to TRBJ1-1; TRBD1 is a possible D gene (6 bases). This CDR3 contains 16 residues. Deletions cut 4 bases from V and 2 bases from J, with 17 bases between. Germline assignment: CDR1 MGHRA and CDR2 YSYEKL. The CDR3 is CASSPRYGQINTEAFF. Here the CDR3 DNA reads TGCGCCAGCAGCCCACGATACGGACAGATAAACACTGAAGCTTTCTTT.

The chain combines TRBV19 with TRBJ1-5, with D perhaps TRBD1 (5 bases). The CDR3 is made up of 15 amino acids. V dropped 4 bases and J dropped 1 base, with 11 bases sitting between them. Germline CDR1 LNHDA, CDR2 SQIVND (reference sequence). CDR3: CASSTRDRSNQPQHF. For the CDR3, the DNA is TGTGCCAGTAGTACCCGAGACAGAAGCAATCAGCCCCAGCATTTT.

This clone was found a few times. The rearrangement uses TRBV27 and TRBJ2-1; D remains ambiguous. V shed 2 bases and J shed 4 bases, with 6 bases lying between them. CDR3 length: 13 residues. Germline-derived CDR1 and CDR2 are MNHEY and SMNVEV (reference sequence). The CDR3 bases are TGTGCCAGCAGTTTACTAGAGTACAATGAGCAGTTCTTC. This sequence encodes CASSLLEYNEQFF.

V gene TRBV2 combines with J gene TRBJ2-2, with D maybe TRBD2 (5 bases). The V end lost 1 base, the J end lost 2 bases, and 8 bases lay between the germline ends. The CDR3 runs to 15 residues. Germline values: CDR1 SNHLY, CDR2 FYNNEI. The CDR3 loop reads CASSEGRANTGELFF. CDR3 in DNA: TGTGCCAGCAGTGAAGGGCGGGCCAACACCGGGGAGCTGTTTTTT.

V gene TRBV27 combines with J gene TRBJ2-7; TRBD2 is a possible D gene (5 bases). Germline lookup yields CDR1 MNHEY and CDR2 SMNVEV (reference sequence). The ends were cut back, 6 bases at V and 0 bases at J, with 12 bases in the middle. The CDR3 is 14 residues long. The chain's CDR3 is CASSRDTYSYEQYF. CDR3 DNA sequence: TGTGCCAGCAGCCGGGATACATACTCCTACGAGCAGTACTTC.

V is TRBV30 and J is TRBJ1-6; 10 nucleotides line up with TRBD1. This CDR3 contains 14 residues. CDR1 GTSNPN and CDR2 SVGIG come from the germline V gene (reference sequence). Germline trimming cut 3 bases from V and 7 bases from J; bases unmatched to any gene: 3. CDR3 sequence (DNA): TGTGCCTGGAGGGGGGACAGGGGAAATTCACCCCTCCACTTT. Translating it yields CAWRGDRGNSPLHF.

In this sample, this clone turned up once. The chain's CDR3 is CASTQLKTGPSHTEAFF. CDR3 DNA sequence: TGCGCCAGCACCCAACTAAAGACAGGGCCGAGCCACACTGAAGCTTTCTTT. The chain is built from TRBV10-2 and TRBJ1-1; TRBD1 matches 7 bases. Germline-derived CDR1 and CDR2 are WSHSY and SAAADI. The trim removed 7 bases at V and 3 bases at J, leaving 17 bases unmatched. This CDR3 has 17 residues.

The chain links TRBV5-4 to TRBJ2-6; 10 nucleotides match TRBD2. Trimming took 0 bases from V and 4 from J; bases not matched to a gene: 10. The CDR3 has 19 residues. Germline V gives CDR1 SGHNT, CDR2 YYREEE (reference sequence). CDR3 coding DNA: TGTGCCAGCAGCTTGGGCCTAGCGGGAGTCCAGGGGGGGGCCAACGTCCTGACTTTC. Translation: CASSLGLAGVQGGANVLTF. Drawing the rest from reference TRBV5-4 and TRBJ2-6, the complete variable domain is ETGVTQSPTHLIKTRGQQVTLRCSSQSGHNTVSWYQQALGQGPQFIFQYYREEENGRGNFPPRFSGLQFPNYSSELNVNALELDDSALYLCASSLGLAGVQGGANVLTFGAGSRLTVL.

DNA for the CDR3: TGTGCCAGCAGCCCTGGGACACCTTCCCAGCCCCAGCATTTT. This sequence encodes CASSPGTPSQPQHF. The rearrangement joins TRBV7-8 to TRBJ1-5, with D possibly matching TRBD1 (6 bases). The CDR3 has 14 residues. Germline lookup yields CDR1 SGHVS and CDR2 FQNEAQ. Trimming removed 5 bases at V and 7 bases at J, with 15 bases between.

The chain links TRBV19 to TRBJ1-5; D not resolved. Germline V gene sequence: CDR1 LNHDA, CDR2 SQIVND (reference sequence). This CDR3 is 16 amino acids long. V dropped 10 bases and J dropped 0 bases, with 19 bases sitting between them. The CDR3 sequence is CATSARRSISNQPQHF. As DNA, the CDR3 is TGTGCCACCTCGGCCAGGCGTTCAATTAGCAATCAGCCCCAGCATTTT.

This clone was counted a single time. The V call is TRBV7-9, the J call TRBJ1-1; D possibly corresponds to TRBD1 (6 bases). The CDR3 has 14 residues. From germline, CDR1 is SEHNR and CDR2 FQNEAQ (reference sequence). V was shortened by 5 bases and J by 2 bases, with 12 bases between the two germline ends. The DNA of the CDR3 is TGTGCCAGCAGCCCCAGGGGTGGTAACACTGAAGCTTTCTTT. It specifies CASSPRGGNTEAFF.

The rearrangement uses TRBV5-4 and TRBJ1-2, with TRBD1 matching 8 bases. Germline loops: CDR1 SGHNT, CDR2 YYREEE (reference sequence). Trimming removed 2 bases from V and 6 bases from J; junction bases left unmatched: 3. The CDR3 consists of 13 residues. The CDR3 region is CASSFDRGNGYTF. CDR3 DNA: TGTGCCAGCAGCTTTGACAGGGGAAATGGCTACACCTTC.

The gene calls are TRBV29-1 and TRBJ1-1; TRBD1 aligns across 9 bases. Germline lookup yields CDR1 SQVTM and CDR2 ANQGSEA. This CDR3 comprises 14 residues. Trimming cost V 7 bases and J 4 bases; bases outside gene matches: 10. The CDR3 here is CSGGTGGYGTEAFF. CDR3 DNA: TGCAGCGGCGGAACAGGGGGCTACGGCACTGAAGCTTTCTTT.

V gene TRBV28 combines with J gene TRBJ2-2; a possible D gene is TRBD2 (5 bases). Germline CDR1 and CDR2: MDHEN and SYDVKM. The ends were cut back, 3 bases at V and 1 base at J, with 9 bases in the middle. The CDR3 has 15 residues. The CDR3 nucleotides read TGTGCCAGCAGTTTCCTTCGGGGGAACACCGGGGAGCTGTTTTTT. It encodes CASSFLRGNTGELFF.

The V call is TRBV6-1, the J call TRBJ2-7; D uncertain. The CDR3 is 13 amino acids. Germline V gives CDR1 MNHNS, CDR2 SASEGT. V was trimmed by 6 bases and J by 2 bases, leaving 11 bases between them. In nucleotides, the CDR3 is TGTGCCAGCAGCGCTAACCAAGCCTACGAGCAGTACTTC. It specifies CASSANQAYEQYF.

The chain joins TRBV28 to TRBJ2-1; TRBD2 matches at 9 bases. Germline values: CDR1 MDHEN, CDR2 SYDVKM. J gave up 7 bases and V 6 bases, and 10 bases lay outside the gene matches. This CDR3 comprises 15 residues. The chain's CDR3 is CASRPTGLARNEQFF. The CDR3 bases are TGTGCCAGCAGGCCGACGGGACTAGCTCGGAATGAGCAGTTCTTC.

The chain recombines TRBV18 with TRBJ2-5; no firm D call. Germline CDR1 is KGHSH and CDR2 is LQKENI. V gave up 3 bases and J gave up 5 bases, with 13 bases separating them. This CDR3 contains 14 residues. Here the CDR3 DNA reads TGTGCCAGCTCACCTAGCCGCGAGGCCGAGACCCAGTACTTC. Amino acid sequence: CASSPSREAETQYF.

The V and J genes are TRBV5-4 and TRBJ1-2; unclear D gene. The CDR3 is made up of 12 amino acids. Germline lookup yields CDR1 SGHNT and CDR2 YYREEE (reference sequence). Deletions cut 4 bases from V and 6 bases from J, with 10 bases between. The CDR3 nucleotides read TGTGCCAGCAGCCCGTCCGGGAATGGCTACACCTTC. It translates to CASSPSGNGYTF. Supplemented by reference TRBV5-4 and TRBJ1-2, the full variable domain reads ETGVTQSPTHLIKTRGQQVTLRCSSQSGHNTVSWYQQALGQGPQFIFQYYREEENGRGNFPPRFSGLQFPNYSSELNVNALELDDSALYLCASSPSGNGYTFGSGTRLTVV.

The J gene is TRBJ2-7, the V gene TRBV7-2; D is ambiguous. CDR3 length: 14 residues. V was cut by 2 bases and J by 3 bases, with 11 bases left in between. Germline lookup yields CDR1 SGHTA and CDR2 FQGNSA. In DNA, the CDR3 is TGTGCCAGCAGCTTAAGCCACCTATACTACGAGCAGTACTTC. It encodes CASSLSHLYYEQYF.